The T cell receptor (beta chain) under discussion was sequenced for a study of blood T cells in healthy people across ages. This clonotype appeared once. This may be a read error: a much more frequent sequence differs by one nucleotide. CDR3 length equals 11 residues. Germline CDR1 ENHRY, CDR2 SYGVKD. The ends lost 3 bases at V and 15 bases at J; junction bases unmatched: 4. The authors ran a second PCR of roughly 7 to 11 cycles using a sample-barcoded 5' primer and a J-beta primer mix. TCRdb fed the 5' RACE reads into MiXCR, producing one record per CDR3 protein. In the table there are 720,000 or so distinct CDR3 sequences, roughly 43% of which are singletons.

The receptor was isolated from an older man in good health. V usage is TRBV10-3 and J usage is TRBJ2-1; 8 bases agree with TRBD1. Sequencing used blood. The CDR3 protein is CAISEDRGPFF. The CDR3 bases are TGTGCCATCAGTGAAGACAGGGGTCCGTTCTTC.